These 22 T cell receptor beta chains were all obtained from the same sample, sequenced in a study of early T cells in non-severe SARS-CoV-2 infection. Via MiXCR, TCRdb re-called the 5' RACE reads, giving one row per CDR3 protein. The sample yields tens of thousands of distinct CDR3 sequences, 6.2% seen once. Sequencing input: whole blood. The receptors originated from an adult who was a healthcare worker with PCR-confirmed SARS-CoV-2 infection or an uninfected control (not recorded which).

This clonotype was seen a handful of times. The chain carries TRBV20-1 and TRBJ2-5, with D perhaps matching TRBD1 or TRBD2 (6 bases each). The germline gives CDR1 DFQATT, CDR2 SNEGSKA (reference sequence). V was shortened by 6 bases and J by 2 bases, with 22 bases between the two germline ends. The CDR3 sequence is 16 residues long. CDR3 residues: CSATGAEGTTQETQYF. CDR3 coding DNA: TGCAGTGCGACGGGGGCCGAGGGGACCACTCAAGAGACCCAGTACTTC.

The chain combines TRBV18 with TRBJ2-1; 7 nucleotides match TRBD1. The V and J ends lost 10 bases and 3 bases, in that order; junction bases with no gene match: 9. The CDR3 is made up of 14 amino acids. The germline gives CDR1 KGHSH, CDR2 LQKENI. The CDR3 DNA reads TGTGCCACGGCCCGGGACAGCCTCTACAATGAGCAGTTCTTC. It is translated as CATARDSLYNEQFF.

This clonotype was recorded many times. V is TRBV7-9 and J is TRBJ1-4; D is unclear. V lost 5 bases, J lost 3 bases, and 25 bases lay in between. This CDR3 spans 19 amino acids. The germline V gene has CDR1 SEHNR and CDR2 FQNEAQ (reference sequence). CDR3 region: CASSRTVGGMEPSNEKLFF. CDR3 nucleotides: TGTGCCAGCAGCCGAACGGTTGGTGGGATGGAGCCTTCTAATGAAAAACTGTTTTTT.

In this sample, this clonotype turned up many times. The gene calls are TRBV6-6 and TRBJ2-7; D gene ambiguous. V dropped 6 bases and J dropped 2 bases, with 14 bases sitting between them. The CDR3 contains 14 residues. CDR1 and CDR2 (germline): MNHNY, SVGAGI (reference sequence). The DNA for the CDR3 is TGTGCCAGCAGACCGACACTAACTACCTACGAGCAGTACTTC. As protein: CASRPTLTTYEQYF.

This clonotype appeared a few times. The chain uses TRBV7-2 and TRBJ2-1; no clear D gene. CDR3 size: 15 residues. Germline V gives CDR1 SGHTA, CDR2 FQGNSA. The V and J ends lost 1 base and 8 bases respectively, with 15 bases between them. CDR3 residues: CASSLEGTIVYEQFF. The CDR3 coding sequence is TGTGCCAGCAGCTTAGAGGGCACTATAGTTTATGAGCAGTTCTTC.

Ten or more counts support this clonotype. The V call is TRBV12-3 or TRBV12-4, the J call TRBJ2-7; 10 positions agree with TRBD1. V was clipped by 6 bases and J by 7 bases; unmatched bases: 9. CDR3 length: 14 residues. In nucleotides, the CDR3 is TGTGCCAGCAGGCTCGACAGGGGGCTGGGGGAGCAGTACTTC. Translation: CASRLDRGLGEQYF.

This clonotype was seen repeatedly, ten times or more. The chain employs TRBV12-3 or TRBV12-4 and TRBJ1-2, with 10 bases fitting TRBD1. The CDR3 consists of 15 residues. Unmatched junction bases numbered 8, after V lost 5 bases and J lost 5 bases. Here the CDR3 DNA reads TGTGCCAGCAGTCGGACAGGGGGAGGTTGGTATGGCTACACCTTC. It yields the protein CASSRTGGGWYGYTF.

In its sample, this clonotype was seen many times. CDR3 region: CASMGGGAAYNEQFF. CDR3 nucleotide sequence: TGTGCCAGTATGGGCGGGGGGGCCGCCTACAATGAGCAGTTCTTC. This chain links TRBV19 with TRBJ2-1; TRBD2 matches 9 bases. Losses at the gene ends were 7 bases for V and 2 bases for J; bases not matched to a gene: 6. The CDR3 contains 15 residues. Per germline, CDR1 LNHDA and CDR2 SQIVND (reference sequence).

Many counts were recorded for this clonotype. The chain couples TRBV4-3 to TRBJ2-3; perhaps TRBD1 as D (6 bases). CDR1 is LGHNA, CDR2 YSLEER, per germline. The CDR3 extends over 15 amino acids. Trimming took 3 bases from V and 2 from J, leaving 12 bases between them. Here the CDR3 reads CASSHRDTTTDTQYF. CDR3 bases: TGCGCCAGCAGCCACCGGGACACCACCACAGATACGCAGTATTTT.

This clonotype was recorded a few times. This chain connects TRBV7-2 to TRBJ1-5; possibly TRBD1 for D (6 bases). Germline lookup yields CDR1 SGHTA and CDR2 FQGNSA. The CDR3 contains 15 residues. The V end was cut by 2 bases, the J end by 0 bases, with 8 bases between. CDR3 sequence (DNA): TGTGCCAGCAGCTTAAGGGGGAGTAGCAATCAGCCCCAGCATTTT. Protein: CASSLRGSSNQPQHF.

The V gene is TRBV9, the J gene TRBJ2-2; no firm D call. This CDR3 spans 16 amino acids. V was shortened by 0 bases and J by 3 bases, with 12 bases between the two germline ends. The germline V gene has CDR1 SGDLS and CDR2 YYNGEE. The CDR3 bases are TGTGCCAGCAGCGTAGAGGGCAGGACCTACACCGGGGAGCTGTTTTTT. Amino acid sequence: CASSVEGRTYTGELFF.

The sample holds many counts of this clonotype. The chain joins TRBV3-1 to TRBJ1-2; a weak D match, TRBD1 (6 bases). This CDR3 comprises 14 residues. The V end lost 5 bases, the J end lost 8 bases, and 18 bases lay between the germline ends. Germline V gene lookup returns CDR1 LGHDT and CDR2 YNNKEL (reference sequence). This CDR3 is CASSERGTQGGYTF. The CDR3 nucleotides are TGTGCCAGCAGCGAAAGGGGGACGCAAGGAGGCTACACCTTC.

This chain joins TRBV29-1 and TRBJ2-5, with TRBD1 matching 7 bases. CDR1 is SQVTM and CDR2 is ANQGSEA in the germline V gene. This CDR3 comprises 13 residues. J lost 4 bases, V lost 3 bases, and 5 bases had no gene match. CDR3 DNA: TGCAGCGTTGAGAGGGCAGGGGGAGAGACCCAGTACTTC. Its protein product is CSVERAGGETQYF.

This clonotype came up many times. This chain uses TRBV2 with TRBJ1-5; perhaps TRBD1 as D (5 bases). The CDR3 totals 12 residues. The V end lost 4 bases, the J end lost 6 bases, and 7 bases lay between the germline ends. CDR1 is SNHLY and CDR2 is FYNNEI in the germline V gene. CDR3 sequence reads: CASSVGAQPQHF. The CDR3 coding sequence is TGTGCCAGCAGTGTCGGGGCTCAGCCCCAGCATTTT. Full variable domain (rest looked up from reference TRBV2 and TRBJ1-5): EPEVTQTPSHQVTQMGQEVILRCVPISNHLYFYWYRQILGQKVEFLVSFYNNEISEKSEIFDDQFSVERPDGSNFTLKIRSTKLEDSAMYFCASSVGAQPQHFGDGTRLSIL.

This clonotype was counted many times. This chain uses TRBV6-5 with TRBJ1-5; 8 positions match TRBD1. Per germline, CDR1 MNHEY and CDR2 SVGAGI. This CDR3 region has 14 residues. V dropped 4 bases and J dropped 7; count of bases not matched to a gene: 6. The CDR3 loop reads CASSFGQGGQPQHF. The DNA for the CDR3 is TGTGCCAGCAGTTTCGGACAGGGTGGGCAGCCCCAGCATTTT.

This clonotype was detected many times. V is TRBV7-9 and J is TRBJ2-7, with TRBD1 matching 7 bases. V dropped 1 base and J dropped 6; count of bases not matched to a gene: 9. CDR1 is SEHNR, CDR2 FQNEAQ, per germline (reference sequence). This CDR3 contains 15 residues. Here the CDR3 reads CASSLDGTAPSEQYF. The CDR3 nucleotides read TGTGCCAGCAGCTTAGATGGGACAGCGCCGTCCGAGCAGTACTTC.

The chain recombines TRBV6-2 or TRBV6-3 with TRBJ1-1, with TRBD1 matching 9 bases. Germline CDR1 reads MNHEY; CDR2 reads SVGEGT. This CDR3 region has 17 residues. V trimming: 0 bases; J trimming: 6 bases; junction bases outside the gene matches: 11. CDR3 nucleotides: TGTGCCAGCAGTTACTCTTCCCTCCTAGACAGGGGGGCTGAAGCTTTCTTT. As protein: CASSYSSLLDRGAEAFF.

This clonotype was seen at least ten times. The chain links TRBV28 to TRBJ2-3; 7 positions match TRBD1. V gave up 5 bases and J gave up 3 bases; unmatched junction bases: 8. CDR3 length equals 15 residues. CDR1 MDHEN and CDR2 SYDVKM come from the germline V gene. CDR3 loop: CASSRGGAGTDTQYF. The CDR3 nucleotides read TGTGCCAGCAGTAGAGGGGGCGCTGGGACAGATACGCAGTATTTT.

The chain employs TRBV12-3 or TRBV12-4 and TRBJ1-4; D unclear. V was trimmed by 6 bases and J by 8 bases, leaving 16 bases between them. The CDR3 spans 14 residues. CDR3 loop: CASSLVGRGEKLFF. The CDR3 nucleotides read TGTGCCAGCAGCTTGGTGGGCCGCGGGGAAAAACTGTTTTTT.

In this sample, this clonotype turned up a few times. This chain links TRBV11-3 with TRBJ2-3; 7 positions match TRBD1. The germline V gene has CDR1 SGHNT and CDR2 YENEEA. V gave up 7 bases and J gave up 1 base; unmatched junction bases: 8. The CDR3 length is 15 residues. The CDR3 DNA is TGTGCCAGCATCGAGAGACAGGGTCGCACAGATACGCAGTATTTT. It translates to CASIERQGRTDTQYF.

The sample holds a few counts of this clonotype. This chain connects TRBV19 to TRBJ2-4, with D possibly TRBD1 on 5 matching bases. The CDR3 runs 15 residues. Trimming pared 1 base from V and 4 bases from J, leaving 11 bases between. Germline CDR1 reads LNHDA; CDR2 reads SQIVND (reference sequence). In nucleotides, the CDR3 is TGTGCCAGTAGTATAGGGGCAGGGTTGAAAAACATTCAGTACTTC. Protein sequence: CASSIGAGLKNIQYF.

There are a few counts of this clonotype. The chain couples TRBV4-3 to TRBJ2-6, with D tentatively TRBD1 (6 bases). The CDR3 contains 15 residues. Germline V CDR1 and CDR2: LGHNA, YSLEER. V was shortened by 2 bases and J by 4 bases, with 9 bases between the two germline ends. The CDR3 spells CASSQTGSGANVLTF. CDR3 bases: TGCGCCAGCAGCCAAACAGGGTCCGGGGCCAACGTCCTGACTTTC.